The rows below give T cell receptor beta chains drawn from one sample of a study of blood T cell repertoires in COVID-19. TCRdb's copy holds only in-frame clones and misses some; the assay was immunoSEQ multiplex PCR. The table has roughly 410,000 clones, roughly 90% seen once. Source material: peripheral blood. These receptors were taken from a woman in her thirties or forties with COVID-19, enrolled during active disease. The CDR3 runs from the conserved cysteine through the conserved F or W. Each record gives: D gene, V gene, J gene, clone size, CDR3 DNA, CDR3 protein. A D gene is named only where the DNA matches it firmly. Not all rows give a size; the values are once, few, many and, for expanded clones, a class.

D: -; V: TRBV5-1; J: TRBJ2-1; size: -; DNA: TGCGCCAGCAGCATCTACCGACGGACTACCACCTCCTACAATGAGCAGTTCTTC; CDR3: CASSIYRRTTTSYNEQFF
D: TRBD2; V: TRBV9; J: TRBJ2-1; size: -; DNA: TGTGCCAGCAGCGTAAGTCTAGCGGGAGAGAGCTCCTACAATGAGCAGTTCTTC; CDR3: CASSVSLAGESSYNEQFF
D: -; V: TRBV7-2; J: TRBJ2-7; size: -; DNA: TGTGCCAGCAGCACAGGGACCTACGAGCAGTACTTC; CDR3: CASSTGTYEQYF
D: -; V: TRBV12-3/TRBV12-4; J: TRBJ2-1; size: once; DNA: TGTGCCAGCAGAAAGACAGGTTCAAGCGAGCAGTTCTTC; CDR3: CASRKTGSSEQFF
D: -; V: TRBV19; J: TRBJ2-1; size: -; DNA: TGTGCCAGTACCATCGGTAGATGGTCACTAGCGAGAGGGGGCAATGAGCAGTTCTTC; CDR3: CASTIGRWSLARGGNEQFF
D: -; V: TRBV3-1/TRBV3-2; J: TRBJ2-1; size: -; DNA: TGTGCCAGCATGGAGGGAGGTGAGCAGTTCTTC; CDR3: CASMEGGEQFF
D: -; V: TRBV28; J: TRBJ1-5; size: -; DNA: TGTGCCAGCAGTCATCAGGGGACGGAGCAGCCCCAGCATTTT; CDR3: CASSHQGTEQPQHF
D: -; V: TRBV7-2; J: TRBJ1-4; size: -; DNA: TGTGCCAGCAGCTTATTTGGGGGCGCGGATGAAAAACTGTTTTTT; CDR3: CASSLFGGADEKLFF
D: TRBD1; V: TRBV19; J: TRBJ2-2; size: once; DNA: TGTGCCAGTAGACCGCGACAGGGGGCGAGCACCGGGGAGCTGTTTTTT; CDR3: CASRPRQGASTGELFF
D: -; V: TRBV6-5; J: TRBJ1-1; size: -; DNA: TGTGCCAGCAGGGCCTCGAGGTTGAACACTGAAGCTTTCTTT; CDR3: CASRASRLNTEAFF
D: -; V: TRBV19; J: TRBJ1-2; size: few; DNA: TGTGCCAGTAGTATACTACAGAGCTATGGCTACACCTTC; CDR3: CASSILQSYGYTF
D: TRBD1; V: TRBV4-3; J: TRBJ1-1; size: -; DNA: TGCGCCAGCAGCCTAATGGACAGGGGCGAGACTGAAGCTTTCTTT; CDR3: CASSLMDRGETEAFF
D: TRBD2; V: TRBV20-1; J: TRBJ2-7; size: -; DNA: TGCAGTGCTAGTTCCCCCGGGACTAGCGTCGAGCAGTACTTC; CDR3: CSASSPGTSVEQYF
D: -; V: TRBV5-4; J: TRBJ1-2; size: -; DNA: TGTGCCAGCAGCTCCCAGGGATGGTATGGCTACACCTTC; CDR3: CASSSQGWYGYTF
D: TRBD1; V: TRBV10-3; J: TRBJ2-5; size: -; DNA: TGTGCCATCAGGACCGGGACAGGGGAAGAGACCCAGTACTTC; CDR3: CAIRTGTGEETQYF
D: TRBD1; V: TRBV19; J: TRBJ1-5; size: -; DNA: TGTGCCACGGGTCCTCAGGGGGTTGGCTCGCAGCCCCAGCATTTT; CDR3: CATGPQGVGSQPQHF
D: TRBD1; V: TRBV19; J: TRBJ2-5; size: -; DNA: TGTGCCAGTAGTCCAAGGAACAGGGGTGAGACCCAGTACTTC; CDR3: CASSPRNRGETQYF
D: TRBD1; V: TRBV27; J: TRBJ2-5; size: -; DNA: TGTGCCAGCAACCGACAGGGGCGGCAAGAGACCCAGTACTTC; CDR3: CASNRQGRQETQYF
D: TRBD1; V: TRBV30; J: TRBJ1-5; size: -; DNA: TGTGCCTGGAGTGGCAGGGGGGTATACAATCAGCCCCAGCATTTT; CDR3: CAWSGRGVYNQPQHF
D: -; V: TRBV6-1; J: TRBJ1-6; size: -; DNA: TGTGCCAGCAGTGAACCTGGCGGGAGCTCCTATAATTCACCCCTCCACTTT; CDR3: CASSEPGGSSYNSPLHF
D: -; V: TRBV28; J: TRBJ1-4; size: -; DNA: TGTGCCAGCAGTTTAGGGCAGGCAACTAATGAAAAACTGTTTTTT; CDR3: CASSLGQATNEKLFF